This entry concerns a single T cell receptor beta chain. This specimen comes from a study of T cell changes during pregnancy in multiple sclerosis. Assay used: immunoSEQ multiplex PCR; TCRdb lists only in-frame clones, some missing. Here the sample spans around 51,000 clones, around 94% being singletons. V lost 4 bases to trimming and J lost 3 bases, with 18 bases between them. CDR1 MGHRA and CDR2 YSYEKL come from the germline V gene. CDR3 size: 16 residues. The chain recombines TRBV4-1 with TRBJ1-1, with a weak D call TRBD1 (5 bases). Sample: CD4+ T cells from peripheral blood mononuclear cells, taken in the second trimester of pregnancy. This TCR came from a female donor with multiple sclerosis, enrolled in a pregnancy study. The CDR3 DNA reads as TGCGCCAGCAGCCGAGTTCGGGCAGGGCAGGACACTGAAGCTTTCTTT. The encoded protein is CASSRVRAGQDTEAFF.